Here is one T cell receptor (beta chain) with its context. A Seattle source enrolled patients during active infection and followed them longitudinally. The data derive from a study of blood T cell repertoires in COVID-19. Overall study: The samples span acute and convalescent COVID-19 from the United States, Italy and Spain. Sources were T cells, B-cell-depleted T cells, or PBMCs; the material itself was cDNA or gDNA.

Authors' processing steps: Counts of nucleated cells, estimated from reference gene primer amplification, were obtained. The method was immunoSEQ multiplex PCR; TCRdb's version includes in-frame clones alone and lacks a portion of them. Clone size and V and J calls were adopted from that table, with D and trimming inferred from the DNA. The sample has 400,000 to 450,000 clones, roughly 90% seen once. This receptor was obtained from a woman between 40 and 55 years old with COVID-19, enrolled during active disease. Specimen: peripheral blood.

For the CDR3, the DNA is TGTGCCGTCCCGGGACACCCGAACACTGAAGCTTTCTTT. Its protein is CAVPGHPNTEAFF. The chain has TRBV28 and TRBJ1-1; tentatively, D is TRBD1 (6 bases). V lost 11 bases and J 1 base, leaving 14 bases between the germline ends. Germline assignment: CDR1 MDHEN and CDR2 SYDVKM. The CDR3 is 13 residues long.